A selection of T cell receptor beta chains follows, all from one sample in a study of a mutant IDH1 vaccine in newly diagnosed glioma. These receptors have no known antigen. The table came from immunoSEQ multiplex PCR; TCRdb's copy has only in-frame clones and leaves some out. The sample contains approximately 31,000 clones, 84% of which appear only once. Source: PBMCs, taken from a glioma patient whose treatment included an IDH1 peptide vaccine. These receptors originate from a man aged 25-45 years with glioma. The CDR3 runs from the conserved cysteine through the conserved F or W. D genes are given only for firm matches. Size is omitted from some rows. Given values are once, few, many or a class for expanded clones.

>TRBD1|TRBJ1-2|TRBV5-4|-
TGTGCCAGCAGCGGACCGGGACAGGGTGTGGGTGGCTACACCTTC
CASSGPGQGVGGYTF
>-|TRBJ1-4|TRBV2|-
TGTGCCAGCAGGAGGGGAGGGGGTAATGAAAAACTGTTTTTT
CASRRGGGNEKLFF
>-|TRBJ1-2|TRBV27|-
TGTGCCAGCAGAAATCTGGACTATGGCTACACCTTC
CASRNLDYGYTF
>-|TRBJ2-2|TRBV19|-
TGTGCCAGTACCCAGGGGGGTGCGGACACCGGGGAGCTGTTTTTT
CASTQGGADTGELFF
>TRBD2|TRBJ2-2|TRBV29-1|-
TGCAGCGTACTTAGCGGGAGTGGCACCGGGGAGCTGTTTTTT
CSVLSGSGTGELFF
>TRBD2|TRBJ2-2|TRBV7-2|-
TGTGCCAGCAGCCCGAACAGCGGGAGGGCCGGCACCGGGGAGCTGTTTTTT
CASSPNSGRAGTGELFF
>TRBD1|TRBJ1-2|TRBV4-3|-
TGCGCCAGCAGCCAAGATCTAGGGCAGGGGGCCCCGATCTATGGCTACACCTTC
CASSQDLGQGAPIYGYTF
>-|TRBJ1-1|TRBV4-1|few
TGCGCCAGCAGCCAAGGTATAGAAGTCACTGAAGCTTTCTTT
CASSQGIEVTEAFF
>-|TRBJ2-7|TRBV2|-
TGTGCCAGCAGTGAAGTCGCGGCACTACGGCACTTC
CASSEVAALRHF
>TRBD1|TRBJ2-2|TRBV7-2|once
TGTGCCAGCAGCCCCCCAGGGGGTTCGAACACCGGGGAGCTGTTTTTT
CASSPPGGSNTGELFF
>-|TRBJ2-5|TRBV5-4|-
TGTGCCAGCAGTCACCGGGACGGTCAAGAGACCCAGTACTTC
CASSHRDGQETQYF
>-|TRBJ1-1|TRBV6-5|large
TGTGCCAGCAGGACCAACACTGAAGCTTTCTTT
CASRTNTEAFF
>TRBD1|TRBJ1-4|TRBV28|-
TGTGCCAGCAGTTTATCGGGACAGGGGCGGGAAAAACTGTTTTTT
CASSLSGQGREKLFF
>TRBD1|TRBJ2-7|TRBV4-1|-
TGCGCCAGCAGCCAAGACGACAGGGGCGAGGGCGAGCAGTACTTC
CASSQDDRGEGEQYF
>TRBD1|TRBJ1-2|TRBV29-1|once
TGCAGCCTTTGGACAGGGGAAGACTATGGCTACACCTTC
CSLWTGEDYGYTF
>-|TRBJ1-4|TRBV5-4|-
TGTGCCAGCAGCTTGGACAGCCTTAATGAAAAACTGTTTTTT
CASSLDSLNEKLFF
>-|TRBJ2-3|TRBV4-1|-
TGCGCCAGCAGCCGGGAGTCCACAGATACGCAGTATTTT
CASSRESTDTQYF
>-|TRBJ2-1|TRBV15|-
TGTGCCACCAGCACAATTTCGGGGGAGTACAATGAGCAGTTCTTC
CATSTISGEYNEQFF
>-|TRBJ1-6|TRBV6-6|-
TGTGCCAGCAGTCCGGGTACAGAGGGTTCACCCCTCCACTTT
CASSPGTEGSPLHF
>TRBD2|TRBJ2-1|TRBV11-3|-
TGTGCCAGCAGCCGTGGACTAGCGGGCATATACAATGAGCAGTTCTTC
CASSRGLAGIYNEQFF
>-|TRBJ1-2|TRBV7-2|-
TGTGCCAGCAGCTTAGGCGGCCACAACTATGGCTACACCTTC
CASSLGGHNYGYTF
>-|TRBJ1-1|TRBV5-1|few
TGCGCCAGCAGCTGGGAAAACTCTGAAGCTTTCTTT
CASSWENSEAFF
>-|TRBJ1-1|TRBV2|few
TGTGCCAGCAGTGTAGGTACTGAAGCTTTCTTT
CASSVGTEAFF
>-|TRBJ2-3|TRBV29-1|once
TGCAGCGCCCGCTCCACAGATACGCAGTATTTT
CSARSTDTQYF
>-|TRBJ2-1|TRBV5-6|-
TGTGCCAGCAGCTTGGGATACCTAGCATCTGAGCAGTTCTTC
CASSLGYLASEQFF
>-|TRBJ2-3|TRBV5-1|-
TGCGCCAGCAGCTTGGCCCGGGAGAGGTCAGATACGCAGTATTTT
CASSLARERSDTQYF
>TRBD2|TRBJ2-5|TRBV5-8|few
TGTGCCAGCAGCCCTCCCCCGGGACTAGCCAAAGAGACCCAGTACTTC
CASSPPPGLAKETQYF
>TRBD2|TRBJ2-5|TRBV5-1|-
TGCGCCAGCAGCCCACAGGGACTAGCGGGGGATACGGCTGGAGAGACCCAGTACTTC
CASSPQGLAGDTAGETQYF
>TRBD1|TRBJ2-3|TRBV7-2|-
TGTGCCAGCAGCTCATGGACAGGGGGGAGCACAGATACGCAGTATTTT
CASSSWTGGSTDTQYF
>TRBD1|TRBJ1-2|TRBV19|few
TGTGCCAGCGAGGACAGGGAGGAGTATGGCTACACCTTC
CASEDREEYGYTF
>-|TRBJ1-5|TRBV7-9|once
TGTGCCAGCAGCTTAGGGGGGGCTGCGAGCAATCAGCCCCAGCATTTT
CASSLGGAASNQPQHF
>-|TRBJ1-2|TRBV6-6|-
TGTGCCGGTTCGGACGGTATTACCAGCACCTTC
CAGSDGITSTF
>-|TRBJ1-2|TRBV29-1|-
TGCAGCGTTGAATACTCCTCTGCTAACTATGGCTACACCTTC
CSVEYSSANYGYTF